The 24 T cell receptor beta chains listed next were all sequenced from one sample in a study of blood T cell repertoires in COVID-19. Measured with immunoSEQ multiplex PCR; TCRdb has only the in-frame clones, and not every one. The data show about 160,000 clones, 70% to 90% seen once. The sequenced sample consisted of peripheral blood. The receptors stem from a woman between 55 and 75 years old with COVID-19, enrolled during active disease.

The rearrangement joins TRBV19 to TRBJ2-1, with 10 bases that match TRBD2. CDR1 LNHDA and CDR2 SQIVND come from the germline V gene (reference sequence). With 5 bases clipped from V and 2 bases from J, the junction kept 3 bases outside the gene matches. This CDR3 contains 15 residues. CDR3 region: CASSQREGTYNEQFF. The CDR3 DNA follows: TGTGCCAGTAGTCAGCGGGAGGGGACCTACAATGAGCAGTTCTTC.

The chain recombines TRBV9 with TRBJ1-2; 9 bases map to TRBD1. With V trimmed by 0 bases and J by 7 bases, 1 base remained unmatched. CDR3 size: 13 residues. The germline gives CDR1 SGDLS, CDR2 YYNGEE. CDR3 nucleotides: TGTGCCAGCAGCGTAGTACAGGGGGCTGGCTACACCTTC. This codes for CASSVVQGAGYTF.

Of note for this clone: The germline gene is not matched at one end of the junction; a read error may be the cause. The rearrangement joins TRBV7-8 to TRBJ1-4, with 9 bases aligning to TRBD1. This CDR3 comprises 15 residues. Germline loops: CDR1 SGHVS, CDR2 FQNEAQ. DNA for the CDR3: TGTGCCAGCAGCTTACTGGGACAGGGTTCTGAAAAACCGTTTTTT. It specifies CASSLLGQGSEKPFF.

The J gene is TRBJ2-2, the V gene TRBV11-2, with TRBD1 matching 7 bases. V gave up 4 bases and J gave up 0 bases; unmatched junction bases: 2. The CDR3 is 15 amino acids. Germline V gene lookup returns CDR1 SGHAT and CDR2 FQNNGV. The CDR3 DNA follows: TGTGCCAGCAGCTCGGACAGGTCGAACACCGGGGAGCTGTTTTTT. Translated: CASSSDRSNTGELFF.

The chain links TRBV6-5 to TRBJ1-4; 9 nucleotides match TRBD1. This CDR3 region has 14 residues. Per the germline V gene, CDR1 is MNHEY and CDR2 is SVGAGI. The junction had 6 bases not matched to a gene; V was cut back by 6 bases and J by 7 bases. Here the CDR3 DNA reads TGTGCCAGCAGAAGGGACAGGGAGAGTGAAAAACTGTTTTTT. Encoded protein: CASRRDRESEKLFF.

J is TRBJ2-7 and V is TRBV5-1; 14 bases match TRBD2. This CDR3 has 15 residues. In germline, CDR1 is SGHRS, CDR2 YFSETQ. Germline trimming cut 4 bases from V and 7 bases from J; bases unmatched to any gene: 7. DNA of the CDR3: TGCGCCAGCAGCAAAGGGACTAGCGGGGGATGGGAGCAGTACGTC. This sequence encodes CASSKGTSGGWEQYV.

The chain is built from TRBV5-5 and TRBJ1-2; tentatively, D is TRBD1 (5 bases). Germline CDR1 is SGHKS and CDR2 is YYEKEE (reference sequence). The CDR3 loop spans 15 amino acids. Trimming removed 3 bases from V and 7 bases from J, with 19 bases in between. The CDR3 region has the DNA TGTGCCAGCAGCTCGGGCAGGGAATCTCCTACTGGCTACACCTTC. Amino acids: CASSSGRESPTGYTF.

The V gene is TRBV6-5, the J gene TRBJ1-2; 10 bases agree with TRBD1. From germline, CDR1 is MNHEY and CDR2 SVGAGI. CDR3 length: 15 amino acids. The junction had 6 bases not matched to a gene; V was cut back by 0 bases and J by 8 bases. DNA of the CDR3: TGTGCCAGCAGTTACTCGACAGGGGGCTTTGAGGGCTACACCTTC. It encodes CASSYSTGGFEGYTF.

This chain connects TRBV29-1 to TRBJ1-2, with 11 bases matching TRBD1. Germline trimming cut 7 bases from V and 9 bases from J; bases unmatched to any gene: 4. The germline V gene encodes CDR1 SQVTM and CDR2 ANQGSEA. The CDR3 covers 11 residues. The DNA of the CDR3 is TGCAGCGAAGGACAGGGGGCGAGCTACACCTTC. Its protein product is CSEGQGASYTF.

This chain joins TRBV18 and TRBJ2-1; the match to TRBD2 covers 8 bases. The CDR3 sequence is 15 residues long. With 6 bases clipped from V and 7 bases from J, the junction kept 11 bases outside the gene matches. Germline assignment: CDR1 KGHSH and CDR2 LQKENI. DNA of the CDR3: TGTGCCAGCTCGTCGTCGAGACTAGCGCTAAATGAGCAGTTCTTC. It translates to CASSSSRLALNEQFF.

The chain has TRBV9 and TRBJ2-5; D is perhaps TRBD1 (6 bases). Germline V lookup: CDR1 SGDLS, CDR2 YYNGEE. The CDR3 covers 15 residues. The V end lost 0 bases, the J end lost 0 bases, and 9 bases lay between the germline ends. CDR3 residues: CASSVGGQYQETQYF. The CDR3 DNA reads as TGTGCCAGCAGCGTAGGGGGGCAATACCAAGAGACCCAGTACTTC.

J is TRBJ2-1 and V is TRBV18; 7 bases agree with TRBD2. Germline-derived CDR1 and CDR2 are KGHSH and LQKENI. This CDR3 is built from 18 residues. Trimming took 0 bases from V and 7 from J; bases not matched to a gene: 15. CDR3 in amino acids: CASSPPWGRVRERNEQFF. The CDR3 nucleotides read TGTGCCAGCTCACCACCCTGGGGAAGGGTGCGGGAGAGGAATGAGCAGTTCTTC.

The chain combines TRBV4-2 with TRBJ2-1; 13 bases match TRBD2. The junction had 6 bases not matched to a gene; V was cut back by 0 bases and J by 4 bases. This CDR3 contains 18 residues. Germline CDR1 and CDR2: LGHNA and YNFKEQ. This CDR3 is CASSQETSGGAVYNEQFF. CDR3 DNA sequence: TGTGCCAGCAGCCAAGAAACTAGCGGGGGGGCCGTGTACAATGAGCAGTTCTTC.

V and J are TRBV9 and TRBJ1-1; maybe TRBD1 (5 bases). V lost 0 bases and J lost 4, with 13 bases in between. The CDR3 is made up of 15 amino acids. CDR1 and CDR2 from the germline V gene are SGDLS and YYNGEE. The CDR3, as DNA: TGTGCCAGCAGCGTAGTTGGGGCTTCCGCCACTGAAGCTTTCTTT. The encoded protein is CASSVVGASATEAFF.

The chain is built from TRBV9 and TRBJ1-2, with 8 nucleotides matching TRBD1. The CDR3 consists of 16 residues. After removal of 0 bases from V and 6 bases from J, the junction contained 10 bases not matched to a gene. Germline V gives CDR1 SGDLS, CDR2 YYNGEE. This chain's CDR3 is CASSVAATRTGNGYTF. The CDR3 nucleotides are TGTGCCAGCAGCGTAGCTGCCACGAGGACAGGGAATGGCTACACCTTC.

The V gene is TRBV7-8, the J gene TRBJ2-5; TRBD2 matches at 10 bases. CDR3 length: 16 residues. Trimming took 1 base from V and 4 from J; bases not matched to a gene: 6. Germline V CDR1 and CDR2: SGHVS, FQNEAQ. The CDR3: CASSLVGASGRETQYF. CDR3 bases: TGTGCCAGCAGCTTAGTGGGCGCTAGCGGGAGAGAGACCCAGTACTTC.

This clone was seen many times. The chain recombines TRBV6-6 with TRBJ2-7; 8 nucleotides line up with TRBD2. Looked up from germline, CDR1 is MNHNY and CDR2 is SVGAGI (reference sequence). The ends lost 5 bases at V and 5 bases at J; junction bases unmatched: 8. This CDR3 comprises 14 residues. Here the CDR3 DNA reads TGTGCCAGCAGTCCTCTCGGGGGGGCGAACGAGCAGTACGTC. Its translation: CASSPLGGANEQYV.

This chain uses TRBV4-2 with TRBJ1-2; TRBD1 matches at 10 bases. The CDR3 is made up of 15 amino acids. The V gene end was trimmed by 1 base and the J gene end by 5 bases; junction bases not matched to a gene: 4. Germline V gene sequence: CDR1 LGHNA, CDR2 YNFKEQ. As DNA, the CDR3 is TGTGCCAGCAGCCAAGGACAGGGGGCGGATTATGGCTACACCTTC. Protein product: CASSQGQGADYGYTF.

DNA for the CDR3: TGCAGCGTTCGGACTAGCGGGGGGGAGACCCAGTACTTC. Amino acid sequence: CSVRTSGGETQYF. The chain uses TRBV29-1 and TRBJ2-5; TRBD2 matches at 14 bases. The CDR3 totals 13 residues. CDR1 is SQVTM, CDR2 ANQGSEA, per germline. The V and J ends lost 5 bases and 5 bases, in that order; junction bases with no gene match: 1.

The chain has TRBV19 and TRBJ1-5; D call uncertain. CDR3 size: 13 residues. V was shortened by 3 bases and J by 4 bases, with 7 bases between the two germline ends. In germline, CDR1 is LNHDA, CDR2 SQIVND (reference sequence). The CDR3 sequence: CASSIRQNQPQHF. The CDR3, as DNA: TGTGCCAGTAGTATCAGGCAGAATCAGCCCCAGCATTTT.

The genes are TRBV7-3 and TRBJ1-5; weak D call: TRBD1 (5 bases). CDR3 length equals 15 residues. CDR1 and CDR2 (germline): SGHTA, FQGTGA. The V end was cut by 3 bases, the J end by 0 bases, with 9 bases between. CDR3 DNA: TGTGCCAGCAGCTTGGGGGGGAATAGCAATCAGCCCCAGCATTTT. Residues: CASSLGGNSNQPQHF.

The chain combines TRBV3-1 (or the pseudogene TRBV3-2) with TRBJ1-2; TRBD1 aligns across 8 bases. J lost 5 bases, V lost 2 bases, and 7 bases had no gene match. Germline V gene lookup returns CDR1 LGHDT and CDR2 YNNKEL (reference sequence). This CDR3 spans 15 amino acids. CDR3 region: CASSQPGQGVYGYTF. The CDR3 coding sequence is TGTGCCAGCAGCCAACCCGGACAGGGCGTGTATGGCTACACCTTC.

This sequence joins TRBV6-5 and TRBJ1-1; 11 bases match TRBD1. CDR1 is MNHEY and CDR2 is SVGAGI in the germline V gene. Losses at the gene ends were 4 bases for V and 6 bases for J; bases not matched to a gene: 7. This CDR3 contains 15 residues. The CDR3 loop reads CASSSGQGASAEAFF. The CDR3 DNA reads as TGTGCCAGCAGTTCAGGACAGGGGGCATCTGCTGAAGCTTTCTTT.

This clone has a single count. The junction and the germline gene differ at one end; a read error may be behind it. This chain links TRBV6-5 with TRBJ1-5, with TRBD1 matching 8 bases. The CDR3 spans 11 residues. Germline V gene lookup returns CDR1 MNHEY and CDR2 SVGAGI. CDR3 in amino acids: CTSSRGQAQHF. DNA of the CDR3: TGTACCAGCAGTCGGGGACAGGCTCAGCATTTT.